Reported below is one TCR beta chain. This sample was included in a study of T cell changes during pregnancy in multiple sclerosis. The CDR3 runs 12 residues. The J segment lost 5 bases and the V segment lost 6 bases, leaving 3 bases of the junction unmatched. Germline V gene lookup returns CDR1 LNHDA and CDR2 SQIVND (reference sequence). Data came from immunoSEQ multiplex PCR; TCRdb stores just in-frame clones and leaves some out. This table holds around 67,000 clones, roughly 90% found once. J is TRBJ1-1 and V is TRBV19; 7 bases line up with TRBD1. The receptor's source is a female donor in good health, enrolled as a control in a pregnancy study. The specimen comprised peripheral blood, sampled after pregnancy. CDR3 residues: CASRTGATEAFF. The CDR3 region has the DNA TGTGCCAGTAGAACAGGGGCGACTGAAGCTTTCTTT.